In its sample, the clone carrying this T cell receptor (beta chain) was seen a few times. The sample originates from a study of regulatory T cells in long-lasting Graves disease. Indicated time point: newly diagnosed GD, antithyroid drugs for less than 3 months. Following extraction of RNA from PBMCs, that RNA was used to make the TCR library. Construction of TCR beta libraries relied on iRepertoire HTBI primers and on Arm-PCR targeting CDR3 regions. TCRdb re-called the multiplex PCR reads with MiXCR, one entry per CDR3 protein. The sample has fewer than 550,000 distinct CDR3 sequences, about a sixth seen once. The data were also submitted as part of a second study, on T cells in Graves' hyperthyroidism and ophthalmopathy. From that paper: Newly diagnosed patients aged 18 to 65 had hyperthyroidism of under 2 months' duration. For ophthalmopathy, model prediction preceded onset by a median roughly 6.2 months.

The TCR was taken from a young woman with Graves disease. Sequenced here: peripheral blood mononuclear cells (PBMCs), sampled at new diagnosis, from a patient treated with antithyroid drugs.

CDR3 loop: CASSIRQPGTGELFF. CDR3 DNA: TGTGCCAGCAGCATTAGGCAGCCAGGCACCGGGGAGCTGTTTTTT. This chain joins TRBV27 and TRBJ2-2; D is unresolved. V was clipped by 6 bases and J by 4 bases, with 15 bases between them. There are 15 residues in the CDR3. Germline V CDR1 and CDR2: MNHEY, SMNVEV (reference sequence).